These 27 T cell receptor beta chains were all obtained from the same sample, sequenced in a study of blood T cell repertoires in COVID-19. Produced via immunoSEQ multiplex PCR; TCRdb's table is partial and in-frame only. Of more than 150,000 clones listed, about 90% are singletons. Sequencing was carried out using peripheral blood. The receptors shown here come from a man in his forties or fifties with active or convalescent COVID-19.

The chain joins TRBV13 to TRBJ1-1; D unresolved. Germline lookup yields CDR1 PRHDT and CDR2 FYEKMQ (reference sequence). The CDR3 runs to 12 residues. V dropped 2 bases and J dropped 1 base, with 2 bases sitting between them. The CDR3 spells CASSLRNTEAFF. The CDR3, as DNA: TGTGCCAGCAGCTTACGGAACACTGAAGCTTTCTTT.

CDR3 region: CASRHLLSGKDTQYF. CDR3 bases: TGTGCCAGTAGACACCTACTCTCAGGGAAAGATACGCAGTATTTT. The chain combines TRBV19 with TRBJ2-3, with D possibly being TRBD1 (5 bases). Trimming took 6 bases from V and 5 from J, leaving 18 bases between them. Germline V gives CDR1 LNHDA, CDR2 SQIVND (reference sequence). The CDR3 has 15 amino acids.

V is TRBV6-5 and J is TRBJ2-1; 8 nucleotides line up with TRBD2. V was clipped by 7 bases and J by 8 bases; unmatched bases: 13. Germline V gene lookup returns CDR1 MNHEY and CDR2 SVGAGI. This CDR3 has 15 residues. The CDR3 here is CASTSGGGPYYEQFF. CDR3 in DNA: TGTGCCAGCACCAGCGGGGGAGGTCCGTACTATGAGCAGTTCTTC.

This chain links TRBV27 with TRBJ1-5; D remains unclear. Germline CDR1 is MNHEY and CDR2 is SMNVEV (reference sequence). The CDR3 is made up of 15 amino acids. Trimming left V 5 bases short and J 6 bases short, with 17 bases between. The CDR3 sequence: CASSPTREAGQPQHF. The CDR3 DNA follows: TGTGCCAGCAGTCCCACCCGGGAGGCAGGTCAGCCCCAGCATTTT.

The chain employs TRBV29-1 and TRBJ2-3; TRBD1 matches 7 bases. Germline trimming cut 4 bases from V and 3 bases from J; bases unmatched to any gene: 4. The CDR3 extends over 13 amino acids. Germline assignment: CDR1 SQVTM and CDR2 ANQGSEA. The CDR3 loop reads CSVGRGLTDTQYF. Here the CDR3 DNA reads TGCAGCGTTGGCAGGGGGTTAACAGATACGCAGTATTTT.

The chain combines TRBV9 with TRBJ1-2; 8 bases agree with TRBD1. V was pared by 3 bases and J by 4 bases, with 5 bases of the junction left unmatched. The CDR3 is made up of 14 amino acids. Germline V lookup: CDR1 SGDLS, CDR2 YYNGEE. The CDR3 is CASSATGAFYGYTF. CDR3 in DNA: TGTGCCAGCAGCGCGACAGGGGCTTTCTATGGCTACACCTTC.

This clone has just one count. The V gene is TRBV11-3, the J gene TRBJ1-5, with TRBD1 matching 8 bases. The CDR3 covers 18 residues. Germline CDR1 SGHNT, CDR2 YENEEA. With 7 bases clipped from V and 0 bases from J, the junction kept 14 bases outside the gene matches. Here the CDR3 DNA reads TGTGCCAGCACCCTCCTGGACAGGGCCGTATATAGCAATCAGCCCCAGCATTTT. The encoded protein is CASTLLDRAVYSNQPQHF.

The chain joins TRBV7-9 to TRBJ1-3; 9 bases are a match to TRBD1. Germline CDR1 reads SEHNR; CDR2 reads FQNEAQ (reference sequence). This CDR3 has 13 residues. V shed 8 bases and J 2 bases; nucleotides not matched to a gene: 1. Here the CDR3 DNA reads TGTGCCAGCGGACAGGGGACTGGAAACACCATATATTTT. Its translation is CASGQGTGNTIYF.

This clone was found once. This chain connects TRBV6-1 to TRBJ2-7; 7 bases are shared with TRBD1. Per germline, CDR1 MNHNS and CDR2 SASEGT. With V trimmed by 2 bases and J by 9 bases, 10 bases remained unmatched. This CDR3 contains 14 residues. The CDR3 nucleotides are TGTGCCAGCAGTGAACCATCGACAGGGTGGTGGCAGTACTTC. Its protein is CASSEPSTGWWQYF.

The genes are TRBV5-5 and TRBJ1-1; D is perhaps TRBD1 (5 bases). The CDR3 extends over 14 amino acids. Deletions cut 2 bases from V and 6 bases from J, with 14 bases between. CDR1 is SGHKS and CDR2 is YYEKEE in the germline V gene (reference sequence). CDR3 protein: CASSLVQGSAEAFF. The CDR3 nucleotides are TGTGCCAGCAGCTTAGTGCAGGGATCGGCTGAAGCTTTCTTT.

This clone has only a few counts. CDR3: CASSLGQGAQSNEKLFF. As DNA, the CDR3 is TGCGCCAGCAGCTTGGGACAGGGGGCGCAGTCTAATGAAAAACTGTTTTTT. V usage is TRBV5-1 and J usage is TRBJ1-4; TRBD1 aligns across 10 bases. CDR3 length: 17 residues. The V gene's germline CDR1 is SGHRS and CDR2 YFSETQ. Trimming cost V 0 bases and J 3 bases; bases outside gene matches: 5. Full variable domain (outside the CDR3, taken from reference TRBV5-1 and TRBJ1-4): KAGVTQTPRYLIKTRGQQVTLSCSPISGHRSVSWYQQTPGQGLQFLFEYFSETQRNKGNFPGRFSGRQFSNSRSEMNVSTLELGDSALYLCASSLGQGAQSNEKLFFGSGTQLSVL.

Comment on this clone: This sample also contains other DNA sequences that code for the same CDR3. V and J are TRBV6-2 or TRBV6-3 and TRBJ1-2, with 8 bases fitting TRBD1. CDR3 size: 13 residues. The junction had 2 bases not matched to a gene; V was cut back by 2 bases and J by 6 bases. Germline CDR1 MNHEY, CDR2 SVGEGT. Here the CDR3 DNA reads TGTGCCAGCAGTTACGGACAGGGTAATGGCTACACCTTC. This sequence encodes CASSYGQGNGYTF.

CDR3 in amino acids: CASSFGLGSYNEQFF. The CDR3 nucleotides read TGTGCCAGCAGCTTTGGACTAGGTTCCTACAATGAGCAGTTCTTC. This chain links TRBV11-2 with TRBJ2-1; 7 nucleotides agree with TRBD2. V lost 3 bases, J lost 1 base, and 3 bases stayed unmatched. This CDR3 spans 15 amino acids. Germline CDR1 SGHAT, CDR2 FQNNGV.

V is TRBV5-1 and J is TRBJ1-6, with 8 bases aligning to TRBD1. V shed 4 bases, J shed 0 bases, and the junction held 3 bases outside the gene matches. CDR3 length: 16 amino acids. The germline V gene encodes CDR1 SGHRS and CDR2 YFSETQ. CDR3 nucleotide sequence: TGCGCCAGCAGCCCTGGACAGGGCTCCTATAATTCACCCCTCCACTTT. This translates into CASSPGQGSYNSPLHF.

The chain joins TRBV7-8 to TRBJ2-7, with D tentatively TRBD1 (6 bases). From germline, CDR1 is SGHVS and CDR2 FQNEAQ. The CDR3 consists of 14 residues. Between the trimmed V and J ends, which lost 1 base and 3 bases, there was a span of 10 bases. The CDR3 loop reads CASSLGAGDYEQYF. The CDR3 DNA sequence: TGTGCCAGCAGCTTAGGGGCAGGGGACTACGAGCAGTACTTC.

The V and J genes are TRBV5-4 and TRBJ2-4; TRBD1 aligns across 7 bases. This CDR3 comprises 12 residues. J lost 5 bases, V lost 6 bases, and 2 bases had no gene match. Per germline, CDR1 SGHNT and CDR2 YYREEE (reference sequence). CDR3 residues: CASTGTENIQYF. CDR3 nucleotide sequence: TGTGCCAGCACGGGGACAGAAAACATTCAGTACTTC. Filled out from reference TRBV5-4 and TRBJ2-4, the complete variable domain reads ETGVTQSPTHLIKTRGQQVTLRCSSQSGHNTVSWYQQALGQGPQFIFQYYREEENGRGNFPPRFSGLQFPNYSSELNVNALELDDSALYLCASTGTENIQYFGAGTRLSVL.

The chain is built from TRBV7-5 and TRBJ2-2; the DNA was not used to check the table's D call, TRBD2. TRBV7-5 is designated a pseudogene. The CDR3 sequence is 19 residues long. As DNA, the CDR3 is TGTGCCAGAAGCTTGAGGACTAGCGCGGGTCGGGATAACGGCCTGGAGCTGTTTTTT. This gives the protein CARSLRTSAGRDNGLELFF.

The rearrangement uses TRBV13 and TRBJ2-7; 7 nucleotides agree with TRBD1. The CDR3 spans 17 residues. CDR1 is PRHDT, CDR2 FYEKMQ, per germline (reference sequence). Unmatched junction bases numbered 14, after V lost 3 bases and J lost 3 bases. This CDR3 reads CASSFGAGGQGRYEQYF. CDR3 bases: TGTGCCAGCAGCTTTGGCGCAGGGGGACAAGGTCGCTACGAGCAGTACTTC.

The chain joins TRBV28 to TRBJ2-2; 8 bases are a match to TRBD2. V lost 6 bases and J lost 6; bases outside the gene matches: 9. The CDR3 length is 15 residues. Germline V lookup: CDR1 MDHEN, CDR2 SYDVKM. Here the CDR3 reads CASRPSRGGSGELFF. As DNA, the CDR3 is TGTGCCAGCAGACCTTCCCGGGGGGGATCCGGGGAGCTGTTTTTT.

The chain is built from TRBV7-9 and TRBJ1-2; no clear D gene. This CDR3 comprises 15 residues. Trimming cost V 0 bases and J 4 bases, with 12 bases left between them. The germline gives CDR1 SEHNR, CDR2 FQNEAQ (reference sequence). CDR3 nucleotide sequence: TGTGCCAGCAGCTTAGCGGGAGGTGGCTCCTATGGCTACACCTTC. Translating it yields CASSLAGGGSYGYTF.

This chain connects TRBV30 to TRBJ1-2, with a possible D match to TRBD1 (6 bases). CDR1 GTSNPN and CDR2 SVGIG come from the germline V gene (reference sequence). CDR3 length: 13 amino acids. Deletions cut 4 bases from V and 8 bases from J, with 17 bases between. CDR3 sequence (DNA): TGTGCCTGGACTCCGGGACAAATAAGGGGCTACACCTTC. Encoded protein: CAWTPGQIRGYTF.

The chain couples TRBV6-6 to TRBJ1-2; 8 nucleotides agree with TRBD1. V dropped 6 bases and J dropped 0; count of bases not matched to a gene: 6. The CDR3 totals 15 residues. The germline CDR1 and CDR2 sequences are MNHNY and SVGAGI (reference sequence). The CDR3, as DNA: TGTGCCAGCAGAGCCGGACAGGGTACTAACTATGGCTACACCTTC. This gives the protein CASRAGQGTNYGYTF.

The J gene is TRBJ1-2, the V gene TRBV18; D gene uncertain. The CDR3 has 13 amino acids. Germline V gives CDR1 KGHSH, CDR2 LQKENI. Deletions cut 2 bases from V and 6 bases from J, with 10 bases between. This CDR3 reads CASSPVSSDGYTF. The CDR3 DNA reads as TGTGCCAGCTCACCAGTATCATCGGATGGCTACACCTTC.

The chain employs TRBV4-2 and TRBJ1-1; 7 bases match TRBD1. CDR3 length equals 15 residues. Trimming removed 1 base from V and 1 base from J; junction bases left unmatched: 3. The germline gives CDR1 LGHNA, CDR2 YNFKEQ. The CDR3 bases are TGTGCCAGCAGCCAAGGCCAGGGGGAGAACACTGAAGCTTTCTTT. Its protein is CASSQGQGENTEAFF.

This clone was counted a single time. The V and J genes are TRBV7-2 and TRBJ1-1, with D perhaps TRBD1 (5 bases). Germline V gene sequence: CDR1 SGHTA, CDR2 FQGNSA. This CDR3 spans 17 amino acids. V was cut by 4 bases and J by 2 bases, with 20 bases left in between. The CDR3 region is CASSWSVMVGGNTEAFF. The CDR3 DNA is TGTGCCAGCAGCTGGAGCGTCATGGTGGGGGGTAACACTGAAGCTTTCTTT.

The chain links TRBV28 to TRBJ2-6, with D tentatively TRBD1 (6 bases). Trimming left V 3 bases short and J 0 bases short, with 18 bases between. This CDR3 is built from 19 residues. Per the germline V gene, CDR1 is MDHEN and CDR2 is SYDVKM. Here the CDR3 DNA reads TGTGCCAGCAGTTTTAGAGGGGGACGCCTCCGCTCTGGGGCCAACGTCCTGACTTTC. Its protein is CASSFRGGRLRSGANVLTF.

The chain links TRBV7-3 to TRBJ1-1; 8 bases fit TRBD1. The V gene's germline CDR1 is SGHTA and CDR2 FQGTGA. The CDR3 is made up of 13 amino acids. V shed 5 bases, J shed 4 bases, and the junction held 3 bases outside the gene matches. This CDR3 reads CASSRGTGTEAFF. The CDR3 nucleotides read TGTGCCAGCAGCCGTGGGACAGGCACTGAAGCTTTCTTT. Filled out from reference TRBV7-3 and TRBJ1-1, the complete variable domain reads GAGVSQTPSNKVTEKGKYVELRCDPISGHTALYWYRQSLGQGPEFLIYFQGTGAADDSGLPNDRFFAVRPEGSVSTLKIQRTERGDSAVYLCASSRGTGTEAFFGQGTRLTVV.